The T cell receptor (beta chain) under discussion was sequenced for a study of T cell responses to AZD1222 COVID-19 vaccine. Broader study findings: Among those given AZD1222, only six were seropositive at baseline. Increased Spike-specific TCR breadth and depth were observed after two AZD1222 doses.

V trimming: 4 bases; J trimming: 5 bases; junction bases outside the gene matches: 10. The V gene's germline CDR1 is SNHLY and CDR2 FYNNEI. The CDR3 extends over 15 amino acids. Using immunoSEQ multiplex PCR, the repertoire was profiled, and TCRdb retains in-frame clones only, with some absent. The repertoire holds tens of thousands of clones, with 85% to 90% as singletons. Note on this clone: What it recognizes is unknown.

The sample in question was peripheral blood, obtained 28 days after the second AZD1222 dose. The V and J genes are TRBV2 and TRBJ2-5; 7 nucleotides agree with TRBD1. The receptor was isolated from an adult who received the AZD1222 COVID-19 vaccine. CDR3 sequence reads: CASSGSGQWLETQYF. CDR3 nucleotide sequence: TGTGCCAGCAGTGGGTCGGGACAGTGGTTGGAGACCCAGTACTTC. Full variable domain (rest looked up from reference TRBV2 and TRBJ2-5): EPEVTQTPSHQVTQMGQEVILRCVPISNHLYFYWYRQILGQKVEFLVSFYNNEISEKSEIFDDQFSVERPDGSNFTLKIRSTKLEDSAMYFCASSGSGQWLETQYFGPGTRLLVL.